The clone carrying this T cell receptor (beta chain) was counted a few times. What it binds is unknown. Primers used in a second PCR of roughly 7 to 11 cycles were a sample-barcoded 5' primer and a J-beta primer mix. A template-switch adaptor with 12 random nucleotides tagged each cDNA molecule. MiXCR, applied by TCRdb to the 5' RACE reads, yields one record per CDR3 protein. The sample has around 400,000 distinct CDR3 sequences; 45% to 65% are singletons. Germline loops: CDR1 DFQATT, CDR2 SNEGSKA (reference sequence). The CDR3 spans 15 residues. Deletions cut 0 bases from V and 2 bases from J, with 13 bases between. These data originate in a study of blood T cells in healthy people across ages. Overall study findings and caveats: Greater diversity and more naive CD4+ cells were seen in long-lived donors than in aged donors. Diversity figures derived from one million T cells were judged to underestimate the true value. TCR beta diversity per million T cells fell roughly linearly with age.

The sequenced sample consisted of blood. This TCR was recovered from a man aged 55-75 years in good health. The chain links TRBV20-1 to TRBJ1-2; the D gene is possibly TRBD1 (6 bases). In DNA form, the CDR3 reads TGCAGTGCTAGAGATCGGACGAGGGGGAACTATGGCTACACCTTC. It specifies CSARDRTRGNYGYTF.